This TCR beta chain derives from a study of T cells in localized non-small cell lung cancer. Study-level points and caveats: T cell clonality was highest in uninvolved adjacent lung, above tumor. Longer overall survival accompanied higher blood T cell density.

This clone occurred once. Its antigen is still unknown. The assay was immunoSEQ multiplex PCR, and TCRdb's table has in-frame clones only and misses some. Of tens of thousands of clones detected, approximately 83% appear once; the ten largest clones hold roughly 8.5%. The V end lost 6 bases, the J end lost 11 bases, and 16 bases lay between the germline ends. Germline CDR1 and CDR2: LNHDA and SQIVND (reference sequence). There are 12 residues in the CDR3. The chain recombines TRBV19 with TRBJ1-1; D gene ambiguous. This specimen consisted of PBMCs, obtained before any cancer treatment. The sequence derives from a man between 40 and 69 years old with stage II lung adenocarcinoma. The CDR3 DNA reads TGTGCCAGTAGCACCCGGTTGTTTGGGGCTTTCTTT. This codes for CASSTRLFGAFF.